This T cell receptor (beta chain) was profiled in a study of naive and memory T cell subsets. Notes on the study in general: Especially in CD8 cells, naive repertoires contained a few larger clonotypes, possibly CD45RA-re-expressing memory cells.

Both TRBC1 and TRBC2 were covered by a beta constant-region primer of two equimolar oligonucleotides. Nested alpha and beta constant-region primers with the SP2 primer drove four PCR rounds on ligated cDNA. One entry per CDR3 protein, called by TCRdb with MiXCR from the UMI-ligation and nested PCR reads. Found here are over 110,000 distinct CDR3 sequences, 15% to 25% of them singletons; the top ten hold 0.6% to 0.8%. This clonotype has just a few counts. Its target is unknown. Germline loops: CDR1 KGHSH, CDR2 LQKENI. This CDR3 spans 15 amino acids. The V end lost 3 bases, the J end lost 0 bases, and 9 bases lay between the germline ends.

The sequence was collected from a human donor in good health. This chain uses TRBV18 with TRBJ2-1; no firm D call. Sequencing input: naive CD8+ T cells from blood. Here the CDR3 reads CASSPEEGSYNEQFF. CDR3 nucleotides: TGTGCCAGCTCACCCGAGGAAGGCTCCTACAATGAGCAGTTCTTC.